This T cell receptor beta chain was documented in a study of cytomegalovirus exposure and HLA in healthy donors. Overall study findings and caveats: Per published reports, the classifier diagnosed cytomegalovirus status with high specificity and sensitivity. The study labeled around 160 TCR beta chains cytomegalovirus-associated.

The CDR3 covers 19 residues. J was trimmed by 0 bases and V by 4 bases; bases with no gene match: 15. Germline lookup yields CDR1 SGHNT and CDR2 YENEEA. As for this clone: What it binds is unknown.

Profiling relied on immunoSEQ multiplex PCR, and the TCRdb table lists in-frame clones only, not all of them. Among tens of thousands of clones listed, roughly 90% were seen once. The clonotype comes from a woman younger than 30 in good health and CMV-seropositive. The sample consisted of PBMCs. The V gene is TRBV11-3, the J gene TRBJ1-5; 7 bases are a match to TRBD1. CDR3 DNA sequence: TGTGCCAGCAGCTCCACAGCGGAACAGGGGAAAAATAGCAATCAGCCCCAGCATTTT. Its protein product is CASSSTAEQGKNSNQPQHF.